These 30 T cell receptor beta chains originate from one sample sequenced in a study of cytomegalovirus exposure and HLA in healthy donors. This PCR relied on a set of 60 Vbeta primers and 13 Jbeta primers. Some clones are missing from TCRdb's copy, which holds only in-frame ones; the method was immunoSEQ multiplex PCR. The table lists roughly 160,000 clones, around 85% of them singletons. Material: PBMCs. The receptors stem from a boy aged 2 to 10 in good health and CMV-seronegative.

Points on this clone: One end of the junction does not line up with germline, which may come from a read error. The rearrangement joins TRBV7-9 to TRBJ1-2, with D perhaps TRBD1 (6 bases). The CDR3 covers 15 residues. Germline V gene lookup returns CDR1 SEHNR and CDR2 FQNEAQ (reference sequence). CDR3 protein: CSSSLLAGDHRGYTF. In DNA form, the CDR3 reads TGTTCCAGCAGCTTACTGGCAGGGGACCACCGGGGCTACACCTTC.

The V gene is TRBV3-1 (or the pseudogene TRBV3-2), the J gene TRBJ2-5, with 7 bases lining up with TRBD2. Per germline, CDR1 LGHDT and CDR2 YNNKEL (reference sequence). The CDR3 length is 8 residues. Trimming at V came to 11 bases and at J to 9 bases, leaving 0 bases not matched to a gene. This CDR3 reads CAAGAQYF. CDR3 nucleotide sequence: TGTGCCGCGGGGGCCCAGTACTTC.

This clone was picked up one time. The chain carries TRBV28 and TRBJ2-5, with D possibly being TRBD1 (5 bases). The CDR3 contains 16 residues. CDR1 is MDHEN, CDR2 SYDVKM, per germline. V lost 6 bases and J lost 2, with 19 bases in between. The CDR3 nucleotides are TGTGCCAGCAGGGTTTTGGGCCAGGGAAGGCAAGAGACCCAGTACTTC. Protein sequence: CASRVLGQGRQETQYF.

This clone was detected only once. The chain links TRBV6-1 to TRBJ2-7; 10 bases map to TRBD1. This CDR3 spans 14 amino acids. Germline values: CDR1 MNHNS, CDR2 SASEGT. J lost 6 bases, V lost 6 bases, and 8 bases had no gene match. CDR3 in DNA: TGTGCCAGCAGCGTGGCGTGGGACAGGGGCGAGCAGTACGTC. Residues: CASSVAWDRGEQYV.

The rearrangement uses TRBV4-1 and TRBJ1-2, with D unclear. The germline V gene encodes CDR1 MGHRA and CDR2 YSYEKL. Trimming stripped 1 base from V and 4 bases from J, with 13 bases between. The CDR3 runs 15 residues. CDR3 coding DNA: TGCGCCAGCAGCCAAGTTCCCGTTCGAGGCTATGGCTACACCTTC. Translated, it gives CASSQVPVRGYGYTF.

The chain recombines TRBV30 with TRBJ1-2, with D hard to call. With 5 bases removed from V and 8 bases from J, the gap between germline ends came to 18 bases. In germline, CDR1 is GTSNPN, CDR2 SVGIG (reference sequence). This CDR3 spans 13 amino acids. CDR3 bases: TGTGCCTGGGGCGGCACGACCGCTGACGGCTACACCTTC. The encoded protein is CAWGGTTADGYTF.

The rearrangement links TRBV5-8 to TRBJ2-7, with 14 bases identical to TRBD2. The CDR3 runs 17 residues. CDR1 SGHTS and CDR2 YDEGEE come from the germline V gene. With 6 bases clipped from V and 3 bases from J, the junction kept 11 bases outside the gene matches. The CDR3 protein is CASIPPGLAGAVYEQYF. CDR3 DNA sequence: TGTGCCAGCATCCCTCCGGGACTAGCGGGAGCCGTCTACGAGCAGTACTTC.

For this clone: Germline is not matched at one junction end, which may reflect a read error. The V gene is TRBV7-3, the J gene TRBJ2-1; D gene uncertain. Germline CDR1 is SGHTA and CDR2 is FQGTGA. This CDR3 is 11 amino acids long. CDR3 sequence reads: CASSSNNEQFF. CDR3 DNA sequence: TGTGCCAGCAGCTCCAACAATGAGCAGTTCTTC.

V and J are TRBV4-2 and TRBJ1-1; a weak D match, TRBD1 (5 bases). The V gene lost 0 bases and the J gene lost 1 base, with 12 bases spanning the gap. In germline, CDR1 is LGHNA, CDR2 YNFKEQ. The CDR3 loop spans 16 amino acids. CDR3 DNA: TGTGCCAGCAGCCAAGATCCCGCAGGGCGGAACACTGAAGCTTTCTTT. Translating gives CASSQDPAGRNTEAFF.

This chain joins TRBV20-1 and TRBJ1-2; 8 bases are a match to TRBD1. Per the germline V gene, CDR1 is DFQATT and CDR2 is SNEGSKA (reference sequence). The CDR3 spans 11 residues. After removal of 7 bases from V and 7 bases from J, the junction contained 5 bases not matched to a gene. CDR3 DNA sequence: TGCAGTGGCAGGGGGCAATTTGGCTACACCTTC. Translated, it gives CSGRGQFGYTF.

This clone appeared a few times. This chain uses TRBV9 with TRBJ2-3; 9 bases agree with TRBD2. V shed 3 bases and J 5 bases; nucleotides not matched to a gene: 13. CDR3 length equals 17 residues. From germline, CDR1 is SGDLS and CDR2 YYNGEE. The CDR3 DNA follows: TGTGCCAGCAGCGGGGCCCCACTAGCGGGCACTCTAGATACGCAGTATTTT. Translating gives CASSGAPLAGTLDTQYF. Complete variable domain (other parts from reference TRBV9 and TRBJ2-3): DSGVTQTPKHLITATGQRVTLRCSPRSGDLSVYWYQQSLDQGLQFLIQYYNGEERAKGNILERFSAQQFPDLHSELNLSSLELGDSALYFCASSGAPLAGTLDTQYFGPGTRLTVL.

The gene calls are TRBV10-2 and TRBJ1-1; D may be TRBD1 (6 bases). V lost 3 bases and J lost 4, with 18 bases in between. The CDR3 sequence is 16 residues long. The germline V gene encodes CDR1 WSHSY and CDR2 SAAADI. The CDR3 here is CASSDWGGAMSTEAFF. For the CDR3, the DNA is TGCGCCAGCAGTGACTGGGGGGGGGCGATGAGCACTGAAGCTTTCTTT.

The V gene is TRBV15, the J gene TRBJ2-1; D is unresolved. Germline-derived CDR1 and CDR2 are LNHNV and YYDKDF (reference sequence). V dropped 1 base and J dropped 10 bases, with 11 bases sitting between them. CDR3 length: 13 amino acids. DNA for the CDR3: TGTGCCACCAGCAGAGCCGACTCATTGGAGCAGTTCTTC. Protein product: CATSRADSLEQFF.

This rearrangement joins TRBV5-1 to TRBJ2-7; D perhaps matches TRBD2 (6 bases). The V and J ends lost 4 bases and 0 bases respectively, with 14 bases between them. From germline, CDR1 is SGHRS and CDR2 YFSETQ. CDR3 length: 15 amino acids. This CDR3 is CASSIGTGSSYEQYF. CDR3 sequence (DNA): TGCGCCAGCAGCATCGGGACTGGGAGCTCCTACGAGCAGTACTTC.

The chain carries TRBV13 and TRBJ2-1; D gene uncertain. The ends were cut back, 5 bases at V and 4 bases at J, with 6 bases in the middle. Germline CDR1 is PRHDT and CDR2 is FYEKMQ (reference sequence). This CDR3 is 12 amino acids long. The CDR3 DNA reads as TGTGCCAGCAGCATATCGTACAATGAGCAGTTCTTC. Protein sequence: CASSISYNEQFF. The complete variable domain, with remaining parts taken from reference TRBV13 and TRBJ2-1, reads AAGVIQSPRHLIKEKRETATLKCYPIPRHDTVYWYQQGPGQDPQFLISFYEKMQSDKGSIPDRFSAQQFSDYHSELNMSSLELGDSALYFCASSISYNEQFFGPGTRLTVL.

This chain links TRBV18 with TRBJ1-4; 7 bases are a match to TRBD1. The V and J ends lost 1 base and 8 bases, in that order; junction bases with no gene match: 4. The germline gives CDR1 KGHSH, CDR2 LQKENI. The CDR3 spans 14 residues. DNA of the CDR3: TGTGCCAGCTCACCACAGGGGGCTGGAGAAAAACTGTTTTTT. It codes for CASSPQGAGEKLFF.

The chain joins TRBV2 to TRBJ1-1; a possible D gene is TRBD1 (5 bases). Germline loops: CDR1 SNHLY, CDR2 FYNNEI. The germline V and J ends were trimmed by 6 bases and 0 bases, with 5 bases remaining between them. This CDR3 contains 12 residues. CDR3: CASSRVNTEAFF. The CDR3 coding sequence is TGTGCCAGCAGCAGGGTGAACACTGAAGCTTTCTTT. The variable domain in full, with the rest retrieved from reference TRBV2 and TRBJ1-1, is EPEVTQTPSHQVTQMGQEVILRCVPISNHLYFYWYRQILGQKVEFLVSFYNNEISEKSEIFDDQFSVERPDGSNFTLKIRSTKLEDSAMYFCASSRVNTEAFFGQGTRLTVV.

The rearrangement links TRBV14 to TRBJ2-2, with a tentative D call TRBD2 (6 bases). CDR1 is SGHDN and CDR2 is FVKESK in the germline V gene. Trimming took 0 bases from V and 10 from J, leaving 9 bases between them. CDR3 length: 13 residues. The DNA for the CDR3 is TGTGCCAGCAGCCAAGATCTAGCGTCGGAGCTGTTTTTT. This encodes CASSQDLASELFF.

V usage is TRBV29-1 and J usage is TRBJ2-1; TRBD1 matches at 7 bases. Trimming cost V 1 base and J 0 bases; bases outside gene matches: 6. Germline values: CDR1 SQVTM, CDR2 ANQGSEA. This CDR3 spans 16 amino acids. In DNA form, the CDR3 reads TGCAGCGTTGAAGGGGACAGACAAAGCTCCTACAATGAGCAGTTCTTC. It yields the protein CSVEGDRQSSYNEQFF.

J is TRBJ2-1 and V is TRBV7-9; TRBD1 matches 10 bases. Trimming at V came to 3 bases and at J to 6 bases, leaving 5 bases not matched to a gene. From germline, CDR1 is SEHNR and CDR2 FQNEAQ (reference sequence). There are 15 residues in the CDR3. In nucleotides, the CDR3 is TGTGCCAGCAGCTTGGACAGGGGGGGTGGCAATGAGCAGTTCTTC. It specifies CASSLDRGGGNEQFF.

The gene calls are TRBV2 and TRBJ1-2; D gene uncertain. CDR1 and CDR2 (germline): SNHLY, FYNNEI. Trimming pared 8 bases from V and 3 bases from J, leaving 19 bases between. This CDR3 comprises 15 residues. For the CDR3, the DNA is TGTGCCAGCCGGACGAGACAAAGGGAGGACTATGGCTACACCTTC. The encoded protein is CASRTRQREDYGYTF.

The chain carries TRBV11-2 and TRBJ2-1, with 8 nucleotides matching TRBD2. The ends lost 5 bases at V and 3 bases at J; junction bases unmatched: 3. Germline CDR1 and CDR2: SGHAT and FQNNGV. This CDR3 has 14 amino acids. The CDR3 region is CASSLSGDYNEQFF. The CDR3, as DNA: TGTGCCAGCAGCCTTAGCGGGGACTACAATGAGCAGTTCTTC.

This clone was seen a single time. This chain joins TRBV6-1 and TRBJ2-7; 13 bases are a match to TRBD2. The trim removed 7 bases at V and 7 bases at J, leaving 7 bases unmatched. Per the germline V gene, CDR1 is MNHNS and CDR2 is SASEGT. There are 14 residues in the CDR3. The CDR3 reads CASTGTSGVWEQYV. The CDR3 region has the DNA TGTGCCAGCACTGGGACTAGCGGGGTGTGGGAGCAGTACGTC.

J is TRBJ1-3 and V is TRBV5-1; D is ambiguous. Looked up from germline, CDR1 is SGHRS and CDR2 is YFSETQ. V was pared by 0 bases and J by 0 bases, with 7 bases between. There are 15 residues in the CDR3. The CDR3 region has the DNA TGCGCCAGCAGCTTGGACAGTGCCTCTGGAAACACCATATATTTT. Translation gives CASSLDSASGNTIYF.

This clone was observed a few times. The chain links TRBV19 to TRBJ1-6; TRBD1 might be the D (6 bases). V was pared by 6 bases and J by 8 bases, with 14 bases between. The CDR3 extends over 14 amino acids. CDR1 is LNHDA, CDR2 SQIVND, per germline (reference sequence). CDR3 nucleotide sequence: TGTGCCAGTAGCGTCGACAGGATTGATTCACCCCTCCACTTT. Its translation is CASSVDRIDSPLHF.

V gene TRBV5-1 combines with J gene TRBJ1-2, with 7 positions matching TRBD1. The J segment lost 8 bases and the V segment lost 4 bases, leaving 5 bases of the junction unmatched. CDR1 SGHRS and CDR2 YFSETQ come from the germline V gene. This CDR3 comprises 12 residues. The CDR3 sequence: CASSIDREGYTF. CDR3 sequence (DNA): TGCGCCAGCAGCATCGACAGGGAAGGCTACACCTTC. The full variable domain, in which reference TRBV5-1 and TRBJ1-2 provide the parts outside the CDR3, is KAGVTQTPRYLIKTRGQQVTLSCSPISGHRSVSWYQQTPGQGLQFLFEYFSETQRNKGNFPGRFSGRQFSNSRSEMNVSTLELGDSALYLCASSIDREGYTFGSGTRLTVV.

DNA of the CDR3: TGTGCCAGCAGTCCCTGGAGCGGGGGGCACGAGCAGTACGTC. Its protein is CASSPWSGGHEQYV. The J gene is TRBJ2-7, the V gene TRBV27; 9 positions match TRBD2. The CDR3 extends over 14 amino acids. The V gene end was trimmed by 5 bases and the J gene end by 5 bases; junction bases not matched to a gene: 7. CDR1 MNHEY and CDR2 SMNVEV come from the germline V gene (reference sequence).

CDR3 loop: CASKGGNQPQHF. The CDR3 nucleotides read TGTGCCAGCAAGGGAGGCAATCAGCCCCAGCATTTT. The chain couples TRBV28 to TRBJ1-5; D is unclear. V was clipped by 7 bases and J by 2 bases, with 6 bases between them. CDR3 length equals 12 residues. Per the germline V gene, CDR1 is MDHEN and CDR2 is SYDVKM.

This chain joins TRBV5-6 and TRBJ1-6; D is perhaps TRBD1 (5 bases). This CDR3 is 16 amino acids long. The germline V gene encodes CDR1 SGHDT and CDR2 YYEEEE. Trimming took off 0 bases at V and 14 bases at J, with 21 bases between the two ends. The CDR3 spells CASSLEFAGGLKALHF. CDR3 bases: TGTGCCAGCAGCTTGGAGTTCGCGGGGGGGTTAAAGGCCCTCCACTTT.

This clone was observed a handful of times. The chain recombines TRBV21-1 with TRBJ2-3; the tabulated D call, TRBD2, remains unverified against the DNA. TRBV21-1 is a listed pseudogene. The CDR3 runs to 16 residues. The CDR3 sequence is CASSLKLAGSTDTQYF. CDR3 DNA: TGTGCCAGCAGCCTGAAACTAGCGGGTAGCACAGATACGCAGTATTTT.